The 23 T cell receptor beta chains below all came from one sample that was sequenced in a study of T cell responses to AZD1222 COVID-19 vaccine. TCRdb keeps only in-frame clones here, not all; method: immunoSEQ multiplex PCR. Of around 100,000 clones listed, around 90% were seen once; the top ten hold roughly 2.5%. The sequences come from peripheral blood, collected 28 days after the second AZD1222 dose. The receptors originated from an adult who received the AZD1222 COVID-19 vaccine.

The chain uses TRBV7-8 and TRBJ2-1; D call uncertain. Germline CDR1 is SGHVS and CDR2 is FQNEAQ. Trimming left V 3 bases short and J 7 bases short, with 10 bases between. This CDR3 is built from 13 residues. CDR3 nucleotides: TGTGCCAGCAGCTTGTTCATCGGGAATGAGCAGTTCTTC. It yields the protein CASSLFIGNEQFF.

V usage is TRBV6-5 and J usage is TRBJ2-7; D gene uncertain. V was pared by 6 bases and J by 4 bases, with 10 bases between. From germline, CDR1 is MNHEY and CDR2 SVGAGI. This CDR3 is built from 12 residues. The CDR3 spells CASRGSWYEQYF. The CDR3 bases are TGTGCCAGCAGAGGATCGTGGTACGAGCAGTACTTC.

The chain recombines TRBV7-2 with TRBJ1-4; weak D call: TRBD1 (6 bases). Trimming shortened V by 4 bases and J by 4 bases, and 10 bases separated the two germline ends. The germline CDR1 and CDR2 sequences are SGHTA and FQGNSA. This CDR3 is 14 amino acids long. CDR3 nucleotide sequence: TGTGCCAGCAGCTCAGACAGGTTTAATGAAAAACTGTTTTTT. Its translation is CASSSDRFNEKLFF.

This chain links TRBV30 with TRBJ2-2; unclear D gene. V was clipped by 1 base and J by 3 bases, with 12 bases between them. Germline V gene data show CDR1 as GTSNPN and CDR2 as SVGIG (reference sequence). The CDR3 loop spans 15 amino acids. The CDR3, as DNA: TGTGCCTGGAGTGAATCAGGTTGGGACACCGGGGAGCTGTTTTTT. Its translation: CAWSESGWDTGELFF.

This clone has only one observation. The chain has TRBV28 and TRBJ1-1; 8 bases are shared with TRBD1. The germline V gene has CDR1 MDHEN and CDR2 SYDVKM. Losses at the gene ends were 5 bases for V and 1 base for J; bases not matched to a gene: 9. This CDR3 has 16 residues. CDR3 sequence: CASSPPQGAKNTEAFF. CDR3 nucleotides: TGTGCCAGCAGTCCGCCTCAGGGGGCTAAGAACACTGAAGCTTTCTTT.

The chain combines TRBV18 with TRBJ1-2; TRBD1 agrees at 7 bases. The V segment lost 3 bases and the J segment 8 bases; nucleotides outside the gene matches: 12. The length of the CDR3 is 15 residues. The germline V gene encodes CDR1 KGHSH and CDR2 LQKENI. CDR3 residues: CASSPFDRVARGYTF. In DNA form, the CDR3 reads TGTGCCAGCTCACCCTTCGACAGGGTTGCCCGGGGCTACACCTTC.

The chain has TRBV21-1 and TRBJ1-6; TRBD1, the table's D call, lacks a check against the DNA. TRBV21-1 corresponds to a pseudogene. The CDR3 sequence is 15 residues long. The CDR3 here is CASSLTGTANSPLHF. CDR3 nucleotide sequence: TGTGCCAGCAGCCTCACCGGGACAGCCAATTCACCCCTCCACTTT.

The chain carries TRBV28 and TRBJ1-1; no definite D call. Per the germline V gene, CDR1 is MDHEN and CDR2 is SYDVKM. The CDR3 is made up of 18 amino acids. The germline V and J ends were trimmed by 2 bases and 1 base, with 20 bases remaining between them. The CDR3 sequence is CASSLGGPPSLGNTEAFF. The CDR3 bases are TGTGCCAGCAGTTTAGGCGGGCCCCCTTCGTTGGGGAACACTGAAGCTTTCTTT.

J is TRBJ1-2 and V is TRBV27; tentative D call: TRBD1 (6 bases). V was shortened by 6 bases and J by 3 bases, with 14 bases between the two germline ends. The CDR3 totals 14 residues. Germline CDR1 is MNHEY and CDR2 is SMNVEV (reference sequence). The CDR3 protein is CASREVGGDYGYTF. DNA for the CDR3: TGTGCCAGCAGGGAAGTAGGGGGTGACTATGGCTACACCTTC.

The V gene is TRBV6-1, the J gene TRBJ2-3; D is uncertain. Germline loops: CDR1 MNHNS, CDR2 SASEGT. V lost 4 bases and J lost 1, with 15 bases in between. The CDR3 spans 16 residues. CDR3 in DNA: TGTGCCAGCAGTGGGTATCCTTGGACCGGCACAGATACGCAGTATTTT. It is translated as CASSGYPWTGTDTQYF.

The chain employs TRBV27 and TRBJ2-2, with D possibly being TRBD2 (5 bases). This CDR3 has 14 residues. Germline V CDR1 and CDR2: MNHEY, SMNVEV (reference sequence). Trimming left V 3 bases short and J 8 bases short, with 13 bases between. The CDR3 DNA is TGTGCCAGCAGTTTTTCCCTAGCTGGTGGGGAGCTGTTTTTT. It is translated as CASSFSLAGGELFF.

J is TRBJ1-3 and V is TRBV6-5, with D maybe TRBD1 (6 bases). This CDR3 comprises 14 residues. Germline V lookup: CDR1 MNHEY, CDR2 SVGAGI. Trimming stripped 7 bases from V and 6 bases from J, with 16 bases between. CDR3 loop: CASKTGMNENTIYF. CDR3 nucleotides: TGTGCCAGCAAAACAGGGATGAACGAAAACACCATATATTTT.

There are a few counts of this clone. The genes are TRBV27 and TRBJ2-3; D not certain. Germline values: CDR1 MNHEY, CDR2 SMNVEV (reference sequence). The CDR3 extends over 15 amino acids. V was cut by 0 bases and J by 1 base, with 8 bases left in between. DNA of the CDR3: TGTGCCAGCAGTTTATCAGGAATGGGCACAGATACGCAGTATTTT. Its protein product is CASSLSGMGTDTQYF.

The V gene is TRBV28, the J gene TRBJ1-3; D is undetermined. Germline V gives CDR1 MDHEN, CDR2 SYDVKM. CDR3 length: 13 residues. V was cut by 5 bases and J by 4 bases, with 9 bases left in between. CDR3 bases: TGTGCCAGCAGTACCGGACTAGGAAACACCATATATTTT. Its protein product is CASSTGLGNTIYF.

This chain links TRBV5-1 with TRBJ2-3; 8 bases are a match to TRBD2. Trimming took 2 bases from V and 5 from J; bases not matched to a gene: 1. CDR1 is SGHRS and CDR2 is YFSETQ in the germline V gene. The CDR3 length is 13 residues. CDR3 region: CASSLAGEDTQYF. Here the CDR3 DNA reads TGCGCCAGCAGCTTAGCGGGAGAAGATACGCAGTATTTT.

The chain uses TRBV7-8 and TRBJ1-5; the D is unclear. The germline gives CDR1 SGHVS, CDR2 FQNEAQ. The CDR3 is 15 residues long. V lost 0 bases and J lost 3, with 9 bases in between. For the CDR3, the DNA is TGTGCCAGCAGCTTAGCGGCGTATCTCAATCAGCCCCAGCATTTT. Translated, it gives CASSLAAYLNQPQHF.

The chain uses TRBV19 and TRBJ1-2; D is undetermined. Trimming left V 2 bases short and J 8 bases short, with 21 bases between. The CDR3 covers 16 residues. Germline V gives CDR1 LNHDA, CDR2 SQIVND (reference sequence). The CDR3, as DNA: TGTGCCAGTAGTATATCTGTTAGGGCCTCGAAGAGCGGCTACACCTTC. Amino acid sequence: CASSISVRASKSGYTF.

This chain connects TRBV19 to TRBJ1-2; 8 nucleotides agree with TRBD1. In germline, CDR1 is LNHDA, CDR2 SQIVND (reference sequence). The CDR3 runs to 15 residues. V was pared by 5 bases and J by 4 bases, with 9 bases of the junction left unmatched. The CDR3 bases are TGTGCCAGTAGTCCCACGGACAGGGACGCCTATGGCTACACCTTC. Translated, it gives CASSPTDRDAYGYTF.

This sequence joins TRBV5-5 and TRBJ1-1; TRBD1 might be the D (6 bases). CDR3 size: 14 residues. Trimming stripped 2 bases from V and 2 bases from J, with 10 bases between. CDR1 is SGHKS, CDR2 YYEKEE, per germline (reference sequence). CDR3 nucleotides: TGTGCCAGCAGCTTTCAGGGGCGTAACACTGAAGCTTTCTTT. Translating it yields CASSFQGRNTEAFF.

The chain joins TRBV4-1 to TRBJ1-4; D is undetermined. Germline values: CDR1 MGHRA, CDR2 YSYEKL. This CDR3 comprises 18 residues. The V end was cut by 2 bases, the J end by 1 base, with 17 bases between. The CDR3 reads CASSQPWIRSGTNEKLFF. For the CDR3, the DNA is TGCGCCAGCAGCCAACCCTGGATTAGGTCCGGAACTAATGAAAAACTGTTTTTT.

The chain couples TRBV5-3 to TRBJ2-7; TRBD2 matches at 7 bases. TRBV5-3 is an ORF; its function is uncertain. The CDR3 is 15 residues long. With V trimmed by 1 base and J by 3 bases, 7 bases remained unmatched. This chain's CDR3 is CARSLKSGAVYEQYF. The CDR3 DNA reads TGTGCCAGAAGCTTGAAGAGCGGGGCGGTCTACGAGCAGTACTTC.

The V and J genes are TRBV7-2 and TRBJ2-1; 10 bases match TRBD2. CDR1 and CDR2 (germline): SGHTA, FQGNSA. V was clipped by 6 bases and J by 3 bases; unmatched bases: 5. The CDR3 contains 15 residues. CDR3 DNA: TGTGCCAGCAGATCTACTAGCGGGGACTACAATGAGCAGTTCTTC. Its protein product is CASRSTSGDYNEQFF.

The CDR3 DNA follows: TGTGCCAGCAGCCCCCGGCGGAACTCTGGAAACACCATATATTTT. It encodes CASSPRRNSGNTIYF. The rearrangement joins TRBV9 to TRBJ1-3; no reliable D call. Germline V gene lookup returns CDR1 SGDLS and CDR2 YYNGEE. Trimming removed 4 bases at V and 0 bases at J, with 11 bases between. The CDR3 is made up of 15 amino acids. The variable domain in full, with the rest retrieved from reference TRBV9 and TRBJ1-3, is DSGVTQTPKHLITATGQRVTLRCSPRSGDLSVYWYQQSLDQGLQFLIQYYNGEERAKGNILERFSAQQFPDLHSELNLSSLELGDSALYFCASSPRRNSGNTIYFGEGSWLTVV.